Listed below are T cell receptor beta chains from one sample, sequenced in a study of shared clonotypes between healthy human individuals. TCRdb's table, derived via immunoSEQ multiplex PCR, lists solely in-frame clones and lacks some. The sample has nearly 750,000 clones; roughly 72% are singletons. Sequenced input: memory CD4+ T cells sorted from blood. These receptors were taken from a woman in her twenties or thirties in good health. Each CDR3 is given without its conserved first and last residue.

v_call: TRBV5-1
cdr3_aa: ASQQGTEFYNEQF

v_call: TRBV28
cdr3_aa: ASSLRTASNQPQH

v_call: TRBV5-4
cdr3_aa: ASSLITDMNTEAF

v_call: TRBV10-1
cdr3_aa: ASSDRTGYPDTQY

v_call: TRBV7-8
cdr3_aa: ASSFNRGTEAF

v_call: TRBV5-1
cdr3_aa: ASSFGTAYGYT

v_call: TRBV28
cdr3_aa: ASRTGGHGYT

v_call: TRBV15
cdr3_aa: ATSRSRMNTEAF

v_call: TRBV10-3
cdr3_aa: AISDPGGTSGVLEQF

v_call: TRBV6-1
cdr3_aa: ASSEGQGNRNEQF

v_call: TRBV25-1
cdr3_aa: ASNFGGADTQY

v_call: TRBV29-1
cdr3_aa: SAPTGGQNTEAF

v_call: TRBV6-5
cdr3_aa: ASGGNYGYT

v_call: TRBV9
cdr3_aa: ASSVGEGQANLRGYT

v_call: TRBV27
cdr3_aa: ASGPSGSSGELF

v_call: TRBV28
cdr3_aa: ASKGDYYEQY

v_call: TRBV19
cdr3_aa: ASSLLGSDLSTDTQY

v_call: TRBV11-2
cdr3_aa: ASSRGRNTEAF

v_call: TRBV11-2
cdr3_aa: ASSFPARQPQH

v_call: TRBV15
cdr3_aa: ATSRRSSGRTSYNEQF

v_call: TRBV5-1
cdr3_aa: ASSLDSNYGYT

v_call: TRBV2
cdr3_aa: ASRGGLAPNEQF

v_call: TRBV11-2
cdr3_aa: ASSFSGPAGGLQETQY

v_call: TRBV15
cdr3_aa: ATSRDRSGTGVNQPQH

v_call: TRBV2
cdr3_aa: ASSEVAGAGEPGELF

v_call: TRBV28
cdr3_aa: ASLIKGHVNGYT

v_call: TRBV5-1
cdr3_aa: ASRWGPRETQY

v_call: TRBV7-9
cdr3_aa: ASSFPGTAVNIQY

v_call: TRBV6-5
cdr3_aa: ASRRVNTGELF

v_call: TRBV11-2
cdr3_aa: ASSSREAHEQY

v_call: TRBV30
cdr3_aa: AWSLKGAMTEAF

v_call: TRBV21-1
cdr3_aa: ASSKGEGLAYEQY

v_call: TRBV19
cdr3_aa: ASSPPYEKLF

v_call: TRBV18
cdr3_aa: ASSQRSSGAYSYEQY

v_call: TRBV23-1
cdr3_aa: ASSTSRRLAGCYNEQF

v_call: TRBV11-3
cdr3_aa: ASSTGVDTGELF

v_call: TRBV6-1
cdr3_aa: ASSEKSVEGMDGYT

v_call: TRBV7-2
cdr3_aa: ASSLGTRAYNEQF

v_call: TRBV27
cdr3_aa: ASSSLGSGNQPQH

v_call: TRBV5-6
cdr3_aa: ASSFRQGAQY

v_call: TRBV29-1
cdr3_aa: SVTVAGVTDTQY

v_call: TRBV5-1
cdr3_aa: ASSLDTEKLF

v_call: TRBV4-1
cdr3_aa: ASSQERGQFFTGELF